Listed here is a single T cell receptor (beta chain). Its antigen is unknown. The V and J ends lost 5 bases and 3 bases, in that order; junction bases with no gene match: 5. CDR3 length: 14 residues. Germline V lookup: CDR1 SEHNR, CDR2 FQNEAQ (reference sequence). This entry comes from a study of CD8 T cells in Susac syndrome. Study outcomes and limitations: As the study acknowledged, the number of individuals who were part of its TCR sequencing and HLA analysis was relatively small.

A quantity of about 0.45 to 1 ug RNA underwent reverse transcription using random hexamers. The method of amplification for TCR beta CDR3 was immunoSEQ multiplex PCR, covering 54 Vbeta and 13 Jbeta. TCRdb re-called the immunoSEQ multiplex PCR reads through MiXCR, storing one row per CDR3 protein. This sample yields some 130,000 distinct CDR3 sequences, of which roughly 94% are seen a single time; around 0.12% belongs to the top ten. Sequencing of TCR beta drew on CD8+ and CD4+ T cells from blood. This TCR was recovered from a human donor with multiple sclerosis. Specimen: CD4+ T cells from PBMCs. The chain employs TRBV7-9 and TRBJ2-7; 9 positions match TRBD1. CDR3 sequence reads: CASSPGQGNYEQYF. The CDR3 region has the DNA TGTGCCAGCAGCCCGGGACAGGGTAACTACGAGCAGTACTTC.